Listed below are T cell receptor beta chains from one sample, sequenced in a study of T cell repertoires in cytomegalovirus infection. Antigens of these TCRs are unknown. From the reads, TCRdb called clonotypes with MiXCR, one entry per CDR3 protein. The repertoire holds roughly 150,000 distinct CDR3 sequences, about 20% seen once, with roughly 27% in the top ten. This material consisted of CD8+ T cells from cultured PBMCs, taken from culture after CMV antigen stimulation. Receptors originate from a human donor in good health (CMV status not recorded). Some clones in this sample may be carry-over from other donors' samples. CDR3s include the opening cysteine and the closing phenylalanine or tryptophan. A D gene is named only where the DNA matches it firmly. A row's size may be missing; if present it is once, few, many or a size class.

CDR3aa: CASSPDRGRVNTEAFF; CDR3nt: TGTGCCAGCAGCCCGGACAGGGGGCGGGTGAACACTGAAGCTTTCTTT; d_gene: TRBD1; abundance: .; v_gene: TRBV7-9; j_gene: TRBJ1-1
CDR3aa: CASSLVSEDNEQFF; CDR3nt: TGTGCCAGCAGCTTAGTCTCGGAAGACAATGAGCAGTTCTTC; d_gene: .; abundance: .; v_gene: TRBV11-2; j_gene: TRBJ2-1
CDR3aa: CASKLSRGVGTEAFF; CDR3nt: TGTGCCAGCAAGCTCTCCAGGGGTGTGGGGACTGAAGCTTTCTTT; d_gene: .; abundance: .; v_gene: TRBV25-1; j_gene: TRBJ1-1
CDR3aa: CASSGSGASYEQYF; CDR3nt: TGTGCCAGCAGCGGTAGCGGGGCAAGCTACGAGCAGTACTTC; d_gene: TRBD2; abundance: few; v_gene: TRBV9; j_gene: TRBJ2-7
CDR3aa: CASSSGTGGSWGYTF; CDR3nt: TGTGCCAGTTCCTCCGGGACAGGGGGCAGCTGGGGCTACACCTTC; d_gene: TRBD1; abundance: few; v_gene: TRBV19; j_gene: TRBJ1-2
CDR3aa: CASSLRVQPQHF; CDR3nt: TGTGCCAGCAGTTTGAGAGTTCAGCCCCAGCATTTT; d_gene: .; abundance: .; v_gene: TRBV28; j_gene: TRBJ1-5
CDR3aa: CAISDHTANTGELFF; CDR3nt: TGTGCCATCAGTGATCACACAGCGAACACCGGGGAGCTGTTTTTT; d_gene: .; abundance: few; v_gene: TRBV10-3; j_gene: TRBJ2-2
CDR3aa: CASGEGVRDDEQYF; CDR3nt: TGTGCCAGCGGGGAAGGGGTCCGGGACGACGAGCAGTACTTC; d_gene: .; abundance: .; v_gene: TRBV9; j_gene: TRBJ2-7
CDR3aa: CASSLGFGYEQYF; CDR3nt: TGTGCCAGCAGCTTAGGATTCGGCTACGAGCAGTACTTC; d_gene: .; abundance: .; v_gene: TRBV7-2; j_gene: TRBJ2-7
CDR3aa: CASSLKSRGDRVNEQFF; CDR3nt: TGTGCCAGCAGTTTAAAATCCCGTGGGGACAGGGTAAATGAGCAGTTCTTC; d_gene: TRBD1; abundance: .; v_gene: TRBV12-3/TRBV12-4; j_gene: TRBJ2-1
CDR3aa: CASKYAGASYEQYF; CDR3nt: TGTGCCAGCAAATACGCGGGGGCCTCCTACGAGCAGTACTTC; d_gene: .; abundance: .; v_gene: TRBV28; j_gene: TRBJ2-7
CDR3aa: CASSQDSGFPMMEAFF; CDR3nt: TGCGCCAGCAGCCAAGATTCTGGGTTTCCCATGATGGAGGCTTTCTTT; d_gene: .; abundance: many; v_gene: TRBV4-1; j_gene: TRBJ1-1
CDR3aa: CASSLGRYPYEQYF; CDR3nt: TGTGCCAGCAGCTTAGGACGCTACCCCTACGAGCAGTACTTC; d_gene: .; abundance: .; v_gene: TRBV7-2; j_gene: TRBJ2-7
CDR3aa: CASSYPSTDTQYF; CDR3nt: TGTGCCAGCAGTTACCCTAGCACAGATACGCAGTATTTT; d_gene: .; abundance: few; v_gene: TRBV27; j_gene: TRBJ2-3
CDR3aa: CASTGRPNTGELFF; CDR3nt: TGTGCCAGCACGGGGCGCCCGAACACCGGGGAGCTGTTTTTT; d_gene: .; abundance: few; v_gene: TRBV7-9; j_gene: TRBJ2-2
CDR3aa: CAWREMNTEAFF; CDR3nt: TGTGCCTGGAGGGAGATGAACACTGAAGCTTTCTTT; d_gene: .; abundance: .; v_gene: TRBV30; j_gene: TRBJ1-1
CDR3aa: CASSLSWDGSYNEQFF; CDR3nt: TGTGCCAGCAGCTTGTCGTGGGACGGAAGTTACAATGAGCAGTTCTTC; d_gene: .; abundance: few; v_gene: TRBV7-2; j_gene: TRBJ2-1
CDR3aa: CAIRTSTDNYGYTF; CDR3nt: TGTGCCATCAGAACATCGACAGATAACTATGGCTACACCTTC; d_gene: .; abundance: many; v_gene: TRBV10-3; j_gene: TRBJ1-2
CDR3aa: CASRRTGSSYNEQFF; CDR3nt: TGTGCCAGTAGGAGGACAGGGAGCTCCTACAATGAGCAGTTCTTC; d_gene: TRBD1; abundance: .; v_gene: TRBV19; j_gene: TRBJ2-1
CDR3aa: CASRGLGGWVGDQYF; CDR3nt: TGTGCCAGCAGGGGTTTAGGGGGGTGGGTAGGGGATCAGTACTTC; d_gene: .; abundance: many; v_gene: TRBV28; j_gene: TRBJ2-4
CDR3aa: CASSQTRGSAYEQYF; CDR3nt: TGTGCCAGCAGTCAAACCCGGGGCAGCGCCTACGAGCAGTACTTC; d_gene: .; abundance: .; v_gene: TRBV27; j_gene: TRBJ2-7
CDR3aa: CASSPPSWRGASEQYF; CDR3nt: TGTGCCAGCAGTCCCCCCTCATGGCGGGGGGCGTCCGAGCAGTACTTC; d_gene: TRBD2; abundance: .; v_gene: TRBV27; j_gene: TRBJ2-7
CDR3aa: CASSSGGKQGASEAFF; CDR3nt: TGTGCCAGCAGCTCAGGGGGAAAACAGGGGGCTAGTGAAGCTTTCTTT; d_gene: TRBD1; abundance: few; v_gene: TRBV7-8; j_gene: TRBJ1-1
CDR3aa: CASSLGRVSTRHF; CDR3nt: TGTGCCAGCAGCCTGGGACGGGTTTCTACTCGGCACTTC; d_gene: .; abundance: many; v_gene: TRBV12-3/TRBV12-4; j_gene: TRBJ2-7
CDR3aa: CASSPYLGDEQYF; CDR3nt: TGCGCCAGCAGCCCGTACCTGGGGGACGAGCAGTACTTC; d_gene: .; abundance: .; v_gene: TRBV4-1; j_gene: TRBJ2-7
CDR3aa: CASSDTGGGGTEAFF; CDR3nt: TGTGCCAGCAGCGACACAGGGGGCGGGGGCACTGAAGCTTTCTTT; d_gene: TRBD1; abundance: .; v_gene: TRBV4-2; j_gene: TRBJ1-1
CDR3aa: CASSYNVQGRWTDTQYF; CDR3nt: TGTGCCAGCAGTTACAACGTACAGGGTAGATGGACAGATACGCAGTATTTT; d_gene: .; abundance: few; v_gene: TRBV6-6; j_gene: TRBJ2-3
CDR3aa: CASSQDSAEGREAFF; CDR3nt: TGCGCCAGCAGCCAAGATAGCGCCGAGGGGAGAGAAGCTTTCTTT; d_gene: .; abundance: few; v_gene: TRBV4-1; j_gene: TRBJ1-1
CDR3aa: CASSLGVTDTDEQYF; CDR3nt: TGTGCCAGCAGCTTAGGTGTGACCGACACCGACGAGCAGTACTTC; d_gene: .; abundance: few; v_gene: TRBV7-9; j_gene: TRBJ2-7
CDR3aa: CASSRFGTASSDQPQHF; CDR3nt: TGTGCCAGCAGCCGCTTCGGGACAGCTTCTAGCGATCAGCCCCAGCATTTT; d_gene: TRBD1; abundance: few; v_gene: TRBV6-2/TRBV6-3; j_gene: TRBJ1-5
CDR3aa: CASSPPIEGQDSYEQYF; CDR3nt: TGTGCCAGCTCACCACCGATAGAAGGGCAGGACTCCTACGAGCAGTACTTC; d_gene: .; abundance: few; v_gene: TRBV18; j_gene: TRBJ2-7
CDR3aa: CASRVSRESYEQYF; CDR3nt: TGTGCCAGCAGGGTATCCAGGGAATCCTACGAGCAGTACTTC; d_gene: .; abundance: few; v_gene: TRBV28; j_gene: TRBJ2-7
CDR3aa: CASSSVRSPPYNEQFF; CDR3nt: TGTGCCAGCAGCTCAGTGAGGTCCCCTCCCTACAATGAGCAGTTCTTC; d_gene: .; abundance: .; v_gene: TRBV7-2; j_gene: TRBJ2-1
CDR3aa: CASIPQGTGELFF; CDR3nt: TGTGCCAGTATTCCACAGGGGACCGGGGAGCTGTTTTTT; d_gene: TRBD1; abundance: few; v_gene: TRBV19; j_gene: TRBJ2-2
CDR3aa: CASSAGTGVIGYTF; CDR3nt: TGTGCCAGCAGCGCCGGGACAGGGGTCATTGGCTACACCTTC; d_gene: TRBD1; abundance: .; v_gene: TRBV11-1; j_gene: TRBJ1-2
CDR3aa: CASTSRERGEYNEQFF; CDR3nt: TGTGCCAGCACCTCCCGCGAACGGGGGGAGTACAATGAGCAGTTCTTC; d_gene: TRBD2; abundance: .; v_gene: TRBV7-9; j_gene: TRBJ2-1
CDR3aa: CASSLWGGALGSGANGLTF; CDR3nt: TGTGCCAGCAGCTTGTGGGGAGGGGCCTTGGGCTCTGGGGCCAACGGCCTGACTTTC; d_gene: TRBD2; abundance: .; v_gene: TRBV5-4; j_gene: TRBJ2-6
CDR3aa: CASSLWAGAQETQYF; CDR3nt: TGTGCCAGCAGCTTATGGGCAGGGGCGCAAGAGACCCAGTACTTC; d_gene: .; abundance: .; v_gene: TRBV7-2; j_gene: TRBJ2-5
CDR3aa: CASSFSGGALEQYF; CDR3nt: TGTGCCAGCAGCTTTTCCGGGGGGGCTCTCGAGCAGTACTTC; d_gene: TRBD2; abundance: .; v_gene: TRBV7-9; j_gene: TRBJ2-7
CDR3aa: CASSLEGQGLFTEAFF; CDR3nt: TGTGCCAGCAGCTTGGAGGGACAGGGGCTTTTCACTGAAGCTTTCTTT; d_gene: TRBD1; abundance: .; v_gene: TRBV5-6; j_gene: TRBJ1-1
CDR3aa: CASSLSRISSYNSPLHF; CDR3nt: TGTGCCAGCAGCTTAAGCCGTATTAGCTCCTATAATTCACCCCTCCACTTT; d_gene: .; abundance: few; v_gene: TRBV7-2; j_gene: TRBJ1-6
CDR3aa: CASSGKGQGITGELFF; CDR3nt: TGTGCCAGCAGCGGGAAGGGACAGGGTATTACGGGGGAGCTGTTTTTT; d_gene: TRBD1; abundance: .; v_gene: TRBV7-2; j_gene: TRBJ2-2
CDR3aa: CVSGTTYGYTF; CDR3nt: TGTGTCAGCGGTACGACCTATGGCTACACCTTC; d_gene: .; abundance: .; v_gene: TRBV25-1; j_gene: TRBJ1-2
CDR3aa: CASSFRPDNPETQYF; CDR3nt: TGTGCCAGCAGTTTTCGTCCTGACAATCCGGAGACCCAGTACTTC; d_gene: .; abundance: few; v_gene: TRBV27; j_gene: TRBJ2-5
CDR3aa: CASSLTSAETQYF; CDR3nt: TGTGCCAGCAGCTTGACTAGCGCAGAGACCCAGTACTTC; d_gene: TRBD2; abundance: .; v_gene: TRBV7-9; j_gene: TRBJ2-5
CDR3aa: CASSSGLAANTGELFF; CDR3nt: TGTGCCAGCAGCTCCGGACTAGCGGCAAACACCGGGGAGCTGTTTTTT; d_gene: TRBD2; abundance: .; v_gene: TRBV7-6; j_gene: TRBJ2-2
CDR3aa: CASSYHWAGSYNETQYF; CDR3nt: TGTGCCAGCAGCTACCATTGGGCAGGGTCTTATAATGAGACCCAGTACTTC; d_gene: .; abundance: .; v_gene: TRBV7-8; j_gene: TRBJ2-5
CDR3aa: CASSLVSWSERKGTKLFF; CDR3nt: TGTGCCAGCAGTTTGGTATCGTGGAGCGAACGAAAGGGGACAAAACTGTTTTTT; d_gene: .; abundance: .; v_gene: TRBV12-3/TRBV12-4; j_gene: TRBJ1-4